This T cell receptor beta chain was profiled in a study of T-cell reconstitution after alpha-beta-depleted transplantation in children. The CDR3 length is 13 residues. The V end was cut by 4 bases, the J end by 7 bases, with 10 bases between. The germline CDR1 and CDR2 sequences are KGHDR and SFDVKD. The sample holds a few counts of this clonotype. Its antigen remains unidentified. General study points: Two months or so post-transplant, alpha-beta T cells reportedly derived from several hundred expanded graft clones. Newly generated T cells supplied most T-cell counts and diversity one year post-transplant.

Unique molecular identifiers were incorporated during preparation of the TCRbeta library. TCRdb processed the PCR reads anew with MiXCR; each CDR3 protein has one entry. The sample shows about 980,000 distinct CDR3 sequences, about 26% of them seen only once. V and J are TRBV24-1 and TRBJ2-1, with unresolved D. Material: PBMCs, mostly from graft donor cells, obtained 360 days after TCRalphabeta/CD19-depleted stem cell transplant. The sequence derives from a boy younger than two who had a stem cell transplant for SCID, so the T cells may come from the graft donor. In nucleotides, the CDR3 is TGTGCCACCAGTGACCCGCCTAGGAATGAGCAGTTCTTC. It is translated as CATSDPPRNEQFF.